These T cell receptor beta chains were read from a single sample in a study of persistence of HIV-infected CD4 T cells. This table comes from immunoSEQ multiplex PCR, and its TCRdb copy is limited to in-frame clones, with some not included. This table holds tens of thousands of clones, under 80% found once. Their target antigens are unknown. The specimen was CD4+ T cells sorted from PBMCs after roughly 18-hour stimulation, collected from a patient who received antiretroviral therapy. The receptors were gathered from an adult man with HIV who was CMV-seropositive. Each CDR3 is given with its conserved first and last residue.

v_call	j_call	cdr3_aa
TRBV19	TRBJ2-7	CASRELAGSYEQYF
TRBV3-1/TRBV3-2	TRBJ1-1	CASSQVVTTNEAFF
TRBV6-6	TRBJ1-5	CASSLYRSLNQPQHF
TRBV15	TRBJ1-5	CATSSSKGQPQHF
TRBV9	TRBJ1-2	CASSPTRQGGSGYTF
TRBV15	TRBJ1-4	CATSKDRLREKLFF
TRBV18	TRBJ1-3	CASSLTRDSGNTIYF
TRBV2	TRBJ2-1	CASHTVSYNEQFF
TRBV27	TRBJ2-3	CASSLSWGTDTQYF
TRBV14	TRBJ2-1	CASSQAPGIGQFF
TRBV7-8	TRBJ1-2	CASSLGQGGSVYGYTF
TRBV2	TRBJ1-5	CASRVGQGARNQPQHF
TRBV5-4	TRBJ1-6	CASSFRQGDSPLHF
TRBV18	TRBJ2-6	CASSPLTSSSGANVLTF
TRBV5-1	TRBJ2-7	CASSLALGRGTYEQYF
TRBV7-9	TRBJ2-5	CASKFGDQETQYF
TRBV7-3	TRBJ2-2	CASSPQGLAGGPGELFF